The following is a T cell receptor beta chain sequence with its context. Its antigen is as yet unknown. This specimen belongs to a study of cytotoxic CD8 clonotypes in ibrutinib-treated CLL. Study conclusions and caveats: While tracking circulating CD8+ T-cell counts, baseline clonality exceeded that of age-matched healthy donors. Treatment left the uncommon public clonotypes either contracted or stable in frequency. Clonality went higher at ibrutinib response and then dropped back toward baseline at progression.

Assay used: immunoSEQ multiplex PCR; TCRdb lists only in-frame clones, some missing. The table records around 310,000 clones, roughly 85% of them present only once. This CDR3 region has 12 residues. The V end lost 5 bases, the J end lost 4 bases, and 8 bases lay between the germline ends. The V gene's germline CDR1 is SGHAT and CDR2 FQNNGV. TCR beta libraries used around 2 micrograms of genomic DNA from cryopreserved PBMCs. The V call is TRBV11-2, the J call TRBJ1-1; D is ambiguous. Here the sequenced sample was PBMCs, taken before ibrutinib treatment. This TCR was sampled from a human donor with chronic lymphocytic leukemia. The CDR3 DNA reads as TGTGCCAGCAGCCGGGGTCCCACTGAAGCTTTCTTT. It translates to CASSRGPTEAFF.